This TCR beta chain was captured by sequencing in a study of OX40 agonist ivuxolimab in advanced cancers. At the level of the study: Patients were dosed with the agonistic anti-OX40 (CD134) antibody ivuxolimab. General study points: CD4+ and CD8+ T cells in blood underwent clonal expansion by week 6 at 0.1 to 3.0 mg/kg.

About this clone: What it recognizes is unknown.

Here immunoSEQ multiplex PCR was the method, and the copy in TCRdb shows in-frame clones only, minus some. This repertoire shows 13,000 to 15,000 clones, around nine tenths found once; its top ten account for over 5.5%. Anyone with autoimmune disease history or systemic immunosuppression was excluded. Peripheral blood came from all dose cohorts at three timepoints. The sample was CD4+ or CD8+ T cells sorted from blood, taken in a trial of the OX40 agonist ivuxolimab. The clonotype comes from an adult with an advanced solid tumor such as melanoma, head and neck, liver or kidney cancer.

CDR3 sequence reads: CASSLTGTYEQYF. The CDR3 nucleotides read TGCGCCAGCAGCTTAACAGGGACCTACGAGCAGTACTTC. The V and J genes are TRBV5-1 and TRBJ2-7; the D gene is possibly TRBD1 (6 bases). V gave up 2 bases and J gave up 2 bases, with 8 bases separating them. Germline CDR1 reads SGHRS; CDR2 reads YFSETQ. The CDR3 contains 13 residues.